The rows below give T cell receptor beta chains drawn from one sample of a study of beta chain features in type 1 diabetes. Sequenced by immunoSEQ multiplex PCR; TCRdb stores in-frame clones only, minus some. This sample has roughly 310,000 clones, with approximately 10% found just once. The sample consisted of naive CD4+ T cells from blood. Receptors originate from a woman in her 30s in good health. Each CDR3 is given with its conserved first and last residue. D genes are given only for firm matches. For some rows the clone size is stated as once, few or many, or as a class when expanded; others skip it.

V gene	clone size	D gene	J gene	CDR3 DNA	CDR3 protein
TRBV19	-	TRBD1	TRBJ2-2	TGTGCCAGTAGTGACAGGGCGATCACCGGGGAGCTGTTTTTT	CASSDRAITGELFF
TRBV7-6	few	-	TRBJ2-1	TGTGCCAGCAGCCCCAGCGCTACAACCTACAATGAGCAGTTCTTC	CASSPSATTYNEQFF
TRBV15	few	TRBD1	TRBJ1-4	TGTGCCACCAGCACGAGGGGGCCTGAAAAACTGTTTTTT	CATSTRGPEKLFF
TRBV28	few	TRBD2	TRBJ2-1	TGTGCCAGCAGACCCGGGAGGTCTTACAATGAGCAGTTCTTC	CASRPGRSYNEQFF
TRBV15	few	-	TRBJ1-4	TGTGCCACCAGCGGGGAACACCGGGACACTCTGTTTTTT	CATSGEHRDTLFF
TRBV29-1	-	-	TRBJ1-2	TGCAGCGTTGGGGGTTTATGGGGGGACTATGGCTACACCTTC	CSVGGLWGDYGYTF
TRBV2	few	TRBD2	TRBJ2-3	TGTGCCAGCAGTGAAGAGGCGGGAGGAACAGATACGCAGTATTTT	CASSEEAGGTDTQYF
TRBV7-6	-	TRBD2	TRBJ2-1	TGTGCCAGCACCCCGACTAGCGGGCTTTTCAATGAGCAGTTCTTC	CASTPTSGLFNEQFF
TRBV6-6	-	-	TRBJ2-7	TGTGCCAGCAGTTACTCGGCAACATTTTCCTACGAGCAGTACTTC	CASSYSATFSYEQYF
TRBV5-1	-	TRBD2	TRBJ2-1	TGCGCCAGCAGCAGGAGCGGGGCCCTACAGTTCTTC	CASSRSGALQFF
TRBV7-2	-	-	TRBJ1-1	TGTGCCAGCAGCCCAGGACAGTCTGTAGGGAACACTGAAGCTTTCTTT	CASSPGQSVGNTEAFF
TRBV7-2	few	-	TRBJ1-1	TGTGCCAGCAGCTCAGAAGGGGGTTATATTTTCGGTGAAGCTTTCTTT	CASSSEGGYIFGEAFF
TRBV30	-	TRBD1	TRBJ2-1	TGTGCCTGGGAAACTAAACCGGGACAGATATACAATGAGCAGTTCTTC	CAWETKPGQIYNEQFF
TRBV27	few	TRBD1	TRBJ1-2	TGTGCCAGCAGTCCCGGACAGGCGGACTATGGCTACACCTTC	CASSPGQADYGYTF
TRBV7-8	few	-	TRBJ2-1	TGTGCCAGCAGCTTAGTGAGGAGCGAGCAGTTCTTC	CASSLVRSEQFF
TRBV2	few	-	TRBJ1-1	TGTGCCAGCAGTCCGCAGGGGAGGGGCACTGAAGCTTTCTTT	CASSPQGRGTEAFF
TRBV6-6	few	TRBD2	TRBJ2-5	TGTGCCAGCAGGATGGGACTAGCGGGACAAGAGACCCAGTACTTC	CASRMGLAGQETQYF
TRBV6-5	few	-	TRBJ2-7	TGTGCCAGCAGTCCAGGGTTAGTTCGCGAGCAGTACTTC	CASSPGLVREQYF
TRBV15	-	-	TRBJ2-2	TGTGCCACCAGCAGAGATAAGGGGATCGGGGAGCTGTTTTTT	CATSRDKGIGELFF
TRBV7-9	few	-	TRBJ2-7	TGTGCCAGCAGCTTACAGGGGGGTCCCTACGAGCAGTACTTC	CASSLQGGPYEQYF
TRBV5-7	-	TRBD2	TRBJ2-7	TGTGCCAGCAGCTTGCGTCCTAGCGGGAGAAATTCCTACGAGCAGTACTTC	CASSLRPSGRNSYEQYF
TRBV30	-	-	TRBJ2-1	TGTGCCATAAAGCAGGGGTCGGTTGAGCAGTTCTTC	CAIKQGSVEQFF
TRBV7-2	few	-	TRBJ2-1	TGTGCCAGCAGCTTAGGTTGGGGGGATGAGCAGTTCTTC	CASSLGWGDEQFF
TRBV7-6	few	TRBD2	TRBJ2-1	TGTGCCAGCAGCCCTCGGACTAGCCTCCGCTCGGGTGAGCAGTTCTTC	CASSPRTSLRSGEQFF
TRBV29-1	-	-	TRBJ1-2	TGCAGCGTTGAAGCAGGGGACTATGGCTACACCTTC	CSVEAGDYGYTF
TRBV30	-	-	TRBJ1-2	TGTGCCTGGCGGGATGGGTCTAACTATGGCTACACCTTC	CAWRDGSNYGYTF
TRBV28	few	TRBD1	TRBJ2-2	TGTGCCAGCAGTTCGGGACAGCATCTCACCGGGGAGCTGTTTTTT	CASSSGQHLTGELFF
TRBV7-9	few	-	TRBJ1-2	TGTGCCAGCAGCTTATTACAGGACTATGGCTACACCTTC	CASSLLQDYGYTF
TRBV7-2	few	TRBD1	TRBJ2-5	TGTGCCAGCAGCTTAGCCCCGACAGGGGGGGGACAAGAGACCCAGTACTTC	CASSLAPTGGGQETQYF
TRBV15	few	TRBD1	TRBJ2-7	TGTGCCACCAGCAGAGATAGTCGGAGACAGGGATTCTACGAGCAGTACTTC	CATSRDSRRQGFYEQYF
TRBV23-1	-	TRBD1	TRBJ1-1	TGCGCCAGCAGTCACGGCCGGGACAGGGACACTGAAGCTTTCTTT	CASSHGRDRDTEAFF
TRBV19	-	TRBD1	TRBJ1-5	TGTGCCAGTACCAGAGACAGGGGTAGCAATCAGCCCCAGCATTTT	CASTRDRGSNQPQHF
TRBV7-2	-	TRBD1	TRBJ2-1	TGTGCCAGCAGCAAGACCCGGGACAGGGGAAACAATGAGCAGTTCTTC	CASSKTRDRGNNEQFF
TRBV5-1	few	TRBD1	TRBJ2-1	TGCGCCAGCAATACTGCCCTGACAGGGGACAATGAGCAGTTCTTC	CASNTALTGDNEQFF
TRBV27	-	-	TRBJ2-5	TGTGCCAGCAAATACAGGGAGACCCAGTACTTC	CASKYRETQYF
TRBV2	few	TRBD1	TRBJ1-2	TGTGCCAGCAGTGAGGGAGCTTCGACAGGGCGAGGCTACACCTTC	CASSEGASTGRGYTF
TRBV10-3	-	TRBD1	TRBJ2-3	TGTGCCATCAGTCGGACAGGGGATAGCACAGATACGCAGTATTTT	CAISRTGDSTDTQYF
TRBV7-2	-	-	TRBJ1-1	TGTGCCAGCAGCCCCACGGTCGGAGCTTTCTTT	CASSPTVGAFF
TRBV28	few	-	TRBJ2-7	TGTGCCAGCAGAATACAGGGCTCCTACGAGCAGTACTTC	CASRIQGSYEQYF
TRBV25-1	-	-	TRBJ2-5	TGTGCCAGCAGAGGGGATAGGGGTGCGCAAGAGACCCAGTACTTC	CASRGDRGAQETQYF
TRBV5-6	-	TRBD1	TRBJ2-2	TGTGCCAGCAGCCAGCCTGGGACAGGGAGGGGAACTAGCGGGGAGCTGTTTTTT	CASSQPGTGRGTSGELFF
TRBV21-1	-	-	TRBJ2-7	TGTGCCAGCAGCAAAGCGCTCCGGACTAGCGGGAGGCTTTCCTACGAGCAGTACTTC	CASSKALRTSGRLSYEQYF
TRBV18	-	TRBD2	TRBJ2-3	TGTGCCAGCTCACCACCGGGACTAACAGATACGCAGTATTTT	CASSPPGLTDTQYF
TRBV2	-	-	TRBJ2-1	TGTGCCAGCAGTGTTAACGGGGGTCTGGATGAGCAGTTCTTC	CASSVNGGLDEQFF
TRBV7-9	few	TRBD2	TRBJ2-5	TGTGCCAGCAGCTCCGGGACTAGACAATCCAAGAGGACCCAGTACTTC	CASSSGTRQSKRTQYF
TRBV28	-	-	TRBJ1-4	TGTGCCGTGGGGCGGGAAAAACTGTTTTTT	CAVGREKLFF
TRBV29-1	few	-	TRBJ1-5	TGCAGCGTTTCGGAGGGGCTGGGTCAGCCCCAGCATTTT	CSVSEGLGQPQHF
TRBV28	-	-	TRBJ1-4	TGTGCCAGCAGGACAGCTAATGAAAAACTGTTTTTT	CASRTANEKLFF
TRBV30	-	-	TRBJ1-2	TGTGCCTGGAGTGTTGTGGGGAGCTATGGCTACACCTTC	CAWSVVGSYGYTF
TRBV6-5	few	TRBD1	TRBJ2-5	TGTGCCAGCAGGCGGGGACAGGGGGTAGAGGCCCAGTACTTC	CASRRGQGVEAQYF
TRBV4-3	few	-	TRBJ1-2	TGCGCCAGCAGCCAAGATTTGAGGAGGGGCTACACCTTC	CASSQDLRRGYTF